This T cell receptor beta chain was profiled in a study of T cell clones after liver transplantation. The overall study: A pre-transplant mixed lymphocyte reaction with TCRbeta sequencing defined graft-donor-reactive clones followed in post-transplant blood.

Clones were read by immunoSEQ multiplex PCR, and TCRdb kept only the in-frame ones, dropping some. Among about 58,000 clones listed, approximately 63% were seen once. CD3+CD4+ and CD3+CD8+ cells were FACS-sorted from thawed unstimulated PBMCs. This CDR3 has 12 amino acids. V lost 6 bases and J lost 0, with 6 bases in between. Germline-derived CDR1 and CDR2 are SNHLY and FYNNEI. The receptor was derived from a human patient who received a liver transplant. Part of the T cells may come from the graft donor. The sample consisted of CD4+ T cells from blood, taken at the approximately 15-month timepoint. The chain carries TRBV2 and TRBJ2-7; unclear D gene. The CDR3 loop reads CASRQNSYEQYF. The CDR3 DNA follows: TGTGCCAGCAGGCAGAACTCCTACGAGCAGTACTTC.